This entry features one TCR beta chain sequence. Its antigen is not known. This entry is derived from a study of cytomegalovirus exposure and HLA in healthy donors. Primers for the PCR totalled 60 Vbeta and 13 Jbeta. The data were produced by immunoSEQ multiplex PCR, yet TCRdb's version contains in-frame clones alone and is incomplete. Here the sample spans about 190,000 clones, about four fifths being singletons. Trimming removed 5 bases at V and 4 bases at J, with 11 bases between. Germline values: CDR1 SGHTA, CDR2 FQGNSA. The CDR3 is made up of 13 amino acids. General study results and limits: There were a few CMV-associated chains whose specificity for CMV antigens was confirmed in vitro.

This sequence joins TRBV7-2 and TRBJ1-2; unclear D gene. The source is a woman in her forties or fifties in good health and CMV-seronegative. Sequencing was done on a sample of PBMCs. The CDR3 is CASSPSEFYGYTF. CDR3 DNA sequence: TGTGCCAGCAGCCCCTCGGAGTTCTATGGCTACACCTTC. The full variable domain, with the rest looked up from reference TRBV7-2 and TRBJ1-2, is GAGVSQSPSNKVTEKGKDVELRCDPISGHTALYWYRQSLGQGLEFLIYFQGNSAPDKSGLPSDRFSAERTGGSVSTLTIQRTQQEDSAVYLCASSPSEFYGYTFGSGTRLTVV.